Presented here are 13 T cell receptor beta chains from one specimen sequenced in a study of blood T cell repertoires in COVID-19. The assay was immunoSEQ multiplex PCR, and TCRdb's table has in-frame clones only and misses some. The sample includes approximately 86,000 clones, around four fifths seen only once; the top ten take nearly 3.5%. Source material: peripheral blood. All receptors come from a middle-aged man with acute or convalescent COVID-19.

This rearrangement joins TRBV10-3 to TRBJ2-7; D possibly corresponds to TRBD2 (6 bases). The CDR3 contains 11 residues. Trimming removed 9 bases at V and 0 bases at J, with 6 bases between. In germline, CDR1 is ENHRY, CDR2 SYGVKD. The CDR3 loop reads CAISGSYEQYF. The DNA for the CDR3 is TGTGCCATTAGCGGCTCCTACGAGCAGTACTTC.

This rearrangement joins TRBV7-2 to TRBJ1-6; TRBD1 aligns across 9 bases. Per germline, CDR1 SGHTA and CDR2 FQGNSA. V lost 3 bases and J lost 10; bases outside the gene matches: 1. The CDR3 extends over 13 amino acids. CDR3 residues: CASSLTGGSPLHF. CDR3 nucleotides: TGTGCCAGCAGCTTGACAGGGGGGTCACCCCTCCACTTT.

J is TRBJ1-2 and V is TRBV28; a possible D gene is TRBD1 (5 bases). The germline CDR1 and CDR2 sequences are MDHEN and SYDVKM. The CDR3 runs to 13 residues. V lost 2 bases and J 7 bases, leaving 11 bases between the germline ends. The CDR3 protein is CASSLGGIGGYTF. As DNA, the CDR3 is TGTGCCAGCAGTTTAGGGGGGATCGGTGGCTACACCTTC.

The chain's CDR3 is CASSKDRSTGELFF. The CDR3, as DNA: TGTGCCAGTAGCAAAGACAGGAGCACCGGGGAGCTGTTTTTT. This chain links TRBV19 with TRBJ2-2; possible D gene TRBD1, 6 bases. Trimming pared 6 bases from V and 4 bases from J, leaving 12 bases between. The CDR3 has 14 amino acids. Germline assignment: CDR1 LNHDA and CDR2 SQIVND (reference sequence).

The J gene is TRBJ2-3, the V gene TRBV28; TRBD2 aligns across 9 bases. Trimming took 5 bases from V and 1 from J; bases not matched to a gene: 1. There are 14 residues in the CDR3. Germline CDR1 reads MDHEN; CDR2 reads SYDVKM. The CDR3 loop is CASSPSGGTDTQYF. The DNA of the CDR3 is TGTGCCAGCAGTCCTAGCGGGGGCACAGATACGCAGTATTTT.

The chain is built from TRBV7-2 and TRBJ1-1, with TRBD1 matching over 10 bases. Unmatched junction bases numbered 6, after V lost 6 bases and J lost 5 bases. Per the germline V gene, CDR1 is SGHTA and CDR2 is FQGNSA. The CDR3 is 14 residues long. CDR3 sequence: CASSRQGALTEAFF. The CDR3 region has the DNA TGTGCCAGCAGTCGACAGGGGGCGCTTACTGAAGCTTTCTTT.

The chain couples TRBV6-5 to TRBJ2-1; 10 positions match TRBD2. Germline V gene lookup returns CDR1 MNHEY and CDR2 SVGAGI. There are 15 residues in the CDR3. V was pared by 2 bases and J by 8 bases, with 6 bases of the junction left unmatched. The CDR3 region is CASSYAASGGYEQFF. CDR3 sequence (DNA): TGTGCCAGCAGTTACGCCGCTAGCGGGGGATATGAGCAGTTCTTC.

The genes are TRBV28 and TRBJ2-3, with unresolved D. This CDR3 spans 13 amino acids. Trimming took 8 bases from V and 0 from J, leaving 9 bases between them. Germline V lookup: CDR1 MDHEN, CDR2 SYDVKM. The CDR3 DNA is TGTGCCAGCTCTGCCAGTAGCACAGATACGCAGTATTTT. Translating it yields CASSASSTDTQYF. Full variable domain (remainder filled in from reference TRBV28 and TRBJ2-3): DVKVTQSSRYLVKRTGEKVFLECVQDMDHENMFWYRQDPGLGLRLIYFSYDVKMKEKGDIPEGYSVSREKKERFSLILESASTNQTSMYLCASSASSTDTQYFGPGTRLTVL.

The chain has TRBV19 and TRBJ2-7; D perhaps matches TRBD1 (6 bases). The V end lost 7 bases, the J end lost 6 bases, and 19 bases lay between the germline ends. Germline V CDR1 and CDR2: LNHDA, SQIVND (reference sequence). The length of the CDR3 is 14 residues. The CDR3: CASTEGDGRSEQYF. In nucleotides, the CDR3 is TGTGCCAGTACCGAGGGGGACGGGCGGTCCGAGCAGTACTTC.

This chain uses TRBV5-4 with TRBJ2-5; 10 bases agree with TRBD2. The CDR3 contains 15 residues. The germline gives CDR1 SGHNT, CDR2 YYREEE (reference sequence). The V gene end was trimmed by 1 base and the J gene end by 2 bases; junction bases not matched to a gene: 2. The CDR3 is CASSLLLAGQETQYF. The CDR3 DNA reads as TGTGCCAGCAGCTTGTTACTAGCGGGACAAGAGACCCAGTACTTC.

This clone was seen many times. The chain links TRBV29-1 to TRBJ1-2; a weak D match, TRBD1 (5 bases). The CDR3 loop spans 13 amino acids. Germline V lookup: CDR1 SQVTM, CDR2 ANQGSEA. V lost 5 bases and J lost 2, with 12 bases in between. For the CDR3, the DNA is TGCAGCGTTCGAGTGACAGCGAACTATGGCTACACCTTC. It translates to CSVRVTANYGYTF.

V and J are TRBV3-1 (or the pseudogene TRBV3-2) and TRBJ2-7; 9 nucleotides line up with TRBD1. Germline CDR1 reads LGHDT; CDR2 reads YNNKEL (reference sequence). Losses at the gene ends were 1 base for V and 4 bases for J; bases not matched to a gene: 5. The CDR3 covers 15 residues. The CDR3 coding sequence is TGTGCCAGCAGCCAAGGACAGGGGGTTTTGTACGAGCAGTACTTC. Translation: CASSQGQGVLYEQYF.

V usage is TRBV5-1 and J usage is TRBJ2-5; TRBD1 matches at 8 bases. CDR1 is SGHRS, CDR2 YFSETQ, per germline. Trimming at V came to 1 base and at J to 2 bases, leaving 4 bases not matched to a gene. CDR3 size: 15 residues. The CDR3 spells CASSLYTGGQETQYF. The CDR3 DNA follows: TGCGCCAGCAGCTTGTATACAGGGGGGCAAGAGACCCAGTACTTC. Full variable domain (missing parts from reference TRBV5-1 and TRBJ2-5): KAGVTQTPRYLIKTRGQQVTLSCSPISGHRSVSWYQQTPGQGLQFLFEYFSETQRNKGNFPGRFSGRQFSNSRSEMNVSTLELGDSALYLCASSLYTGGQETQYFGPGTRLLVL.